The TCR beta chain under discussion was sequenced for a study of Graves' ophthalmopathy and Graves' hyperthyroidism (dated by TCRdb to 2016 to 2019). At the level of the whole study: Peripheral blood was collected before any treatment was given, at the time of initial diagnosis. The 75 to 100 discovery patients were divided at random into training and test sets in a 7:3 ratio. To explore V-J signatures distinguishing ophthalmopathy from hyperthyroidism, a discovery set of about a hundred patients (fewer than 45 ophthalmopathy, 57 stable hyperthyroidism) was enrolled. In a handful of hyperthyroidism patients, the T-cell repertoires found in thyroid tissue were compared with those found in blood. In total, over 130 blood samples were TCR-sequenced: approximately 40 ophthalmopathy, roughly 77 hyperthyroidism and approximately 17 hyperthyroidism-to-ophthalmopathy patients. Following sampling, methimazole starting at 30 mg daily was administered to hyperthyroidism patients, and high-dose intravenous methylprednisolone was administered to ophthalmopathy patients. The study used signatures of the TCR beta repertoire to tell Graves' ophthalmopathy apart from Graves' hyperthyroidism and to predict which patients would progress to ophthalmopathy. The independent validation cohort included 18 to 20 hyperthyroidism patients plus 17 patients who later progressed from hyperthyroidism to ophthalmopathy.

For repertoire sequencing, the TCR beta CDR3 regions were amplified from RNA transcripts. The first round of RT-PCR was done with HTBI primers and the Qiagen OneStep RT-PCR kit, and was followed by a second round of multiplex PCR, then size selection and purification. Libraries were sequenced on an Illumina HiSeq2000 using paired-end 100 bp reads. The authors processed their data as follows. SOAPnuke was used for read processing, and reads with adapters, uncalled bases, a mean Phred below 15, or no exact constant-primer or identifier match were discarded. COPE v1.2.5 was used to merge the high-quality paired reads. Each unique nucleotide sequence was treated as a clonotype, and MiTCR v1.1 was used to align the clonotypes to the IMGT TRB V, D and J references. Analysis was restricted to V-J combinations with a frequency above 0.0001, which covered 99.2% of repertoires. A TCR clonal expansion and chaos score per V-J combination was defined as the ratio of F50 clonal expansion to chaos observed in the TCRdist matrix. Welch's t-statistics and random forest were used to reduce the features to about a dozen V-J combinations, which were then used as input to a naive Bayes classifier. The Morisita-Horn index was used to measure how similar the thyroid and blood repertoires were. Using fastp trimming at Q25 and MiXCR clonotype assembly, TCRdb reanalyzed the public sequencing data and kept in-frame beta chains. Here each entry gathers all rows of one CDR3 protein and keeps the most common genes and DNA. The V and J calls were determined by TCRdb, not by the authors. Counted in this sample were hundreds of thousands of distinct CDR3 sequences; 22% of them appeared once. The top ten clones comprise around 6.5% of the sample.

The research as a whole found: Most expanded thyroid clonotypes with a frequency above 0.001 also appeared in blood, which suggests that blood repertoires may reflect the immune response in the thyroid. In validation, the model predicted ophthalmopathy progression with roughly 68% sensitivity and 72% to 80% specificity; about a dozen predicted patients were CT-confirmed with GO in a median of about 6.1 months. In cross-validation, the 13-signature model distinguished ophthalmopathy from stable hyperthyroidism with about 90% sensitivity and approximately 81% specificity, while in the test set the corresponding values were 80% and 75%. Sample size was not statistically predetermined, and group allocation was not concealed from the investigators.

Counted from cysteine to phenylalanine, this CDR3 has 15 amino acids. CDR3 DNA only is kept here, 45 bases in frame from base 1. V is pruned by 3 bases and J by 5 bases, leaving 6 bases of the junction without a gene match. This clonotype came up a few times. Which antigen it targets is not known. Base qualities were left out, and no much larger clone turns up one base away. Hyperthyroidism was considered stable if no progression to ophthalmopathy occurred within 18 months of follow-up. Patients with hyperthyroidism were aged 18 to 65 years, had been newly diagnosed, and had a disease duration of less than 2 months. Patients with other autoimmune diseases, uncontrolled infections, pregnancy or lactation were excluded from the study. Clinical symptoms, serum thyroxine, TRAb, thyroid ultrasound and orbital computed tomography were used for diagnosis. PBMCs were isolated from more than 9 ml of fresh peripheral blood by Ficoll-Paque density gradient centrifugation. Total RNA was extracted using Trizol reagent, and RNA quality was checked on an Agilent 2100 Bioanalyzer.

This TCR came from a woman aged 18-30 years with stable Graves' hyperthyroidism. Some clones in this sample may be carry-over from other donors' samples. Donor details come from another sample of the same person, matched by shared clones. Material for sequencing was peripheral blood. The sequence is built from TRBV12-3 or TRBV12-4 and TRBJ2-7; 11 nucleotides in the junction match TRBD2. Read as DNA, the sequence is TGTGCCAGCAGTTTCCCACTAGCGGGAGAGGACGAGCAGTACTTC. Its translation is CASSFPLAGEDEQYF.